One sample yielded the 15 T cell receptor beta chains listed below, sequenced in a study of CXCR3-negative and CXCR3-positive naive CD8 T cells. Study outcomes and limitations: The TRB CDR3s that CXCR3-positive naive cells carried were more hydrophobic than those of CXCR3-negative naive cells.

These receptors have no identified antigens. All TRB cDNA libraries came from 5' RACE performed with UMI labels. TCRdb derives one entry per CDR3 protein from the 5' RACE reads, leaving out DNA. Its listing shows under 150,000 distinct CDR3 sequences. Sequencing was carried out using naive CXCR3+ CD8+ T cells from blood. Indicated subset: CD45RO-CCR7+CD27+CD95- naive CD8+ T cells expressing CXCR3 (TNR3+). The receptors come from a human donor in good health. Some clones in this sample may be carry-over from other donors' samples.

V usage is TRBV27 and J usage is TRBJ2-3; TCRdb proposes TRBD1, but this gene call is untestable without DNA. Germline lookup yields CDR1 MNHEY and CDR2 SMNVEV (reference sequence). The CDR3 spans 14 residues. The CDR3 sequence is CASSLYRGTDTQYF.

The gene calls are TRBV6-1 and TRBJ2-7. The V gene's germline CDR1 is MNHNS and CDR2 SASEGT. This CDR3 comprises 13 residues. The CDR3 here is CASSEATFYEQYF.

The chain links TRBV7-9 to TRBJ1-3. The CDR3 spans 15 residues. Germline assignment: CDR1 SEHNR and CDR2 FQNEAQ (reference sequence). CDR3 sequence reads: CASSGTGLSGNTIYF. Looking up the rest from reference TRBV7-9 and TRBJ1-3 gives the full variable domain: DTGVSQNPRHKITKRGQNVTFRCDPISEHNRLYWYRQTLGQGPEFLTYFQNEAQLEKSRLLSDRFSAERPKGSFSTLEIQRTEQGDSAMYLCASSGTGLSGNTIYFGEGSWLTVV.

The V gene is TRBV4-1, the J gene TRBJ1-1; the D call of TRBD1 rests on TCRdb alone, since no DNA is present to check it. Per germline, CDR1 MGHRA and CDR2 YSYEKL. This CDR3 spans 12 amino acids. CDR3 sequence: CASSSGVPEAFF.

This chain joins TRBV30 and TRBJ1-2; TCRdb calls TRBD1, which cannot be checked without DNA. The CDR3 is 13 amino acids. Germline CDR1 and CDR2: GTSNPN and SVGIG (reference sequence). The CDR3: CAWRDPGDYGYTF.

This chain links TRBV15 with TRBJ2-7; the TCRdb call, TRBD2, lacks DNA for checking. The CDR3 has 15 amino acids. Germline V gives CDR1 LNHNV, CDR2 YYDKDF (reference sequence). The CDR3 sequence: CATSREGTSGYEQYF.

This rearrangement joins TRBV28 to TRBJ2-3; TCRdb reports TRBD1, a call that lacks DNA to check it against. This CDR3 has 16 residues. Germline V CDR1 and CDR2: MDHEN, SYDVKM. This CDR3 reads CASSRSGTGVTDTQYF.

The chain has TRBV7-6 and TRBJ1-1; absent DNA, TCRdb's TRBD1 call cannot be checked. Germline values: CDR1 SGHVS, CDR2 FNYEAQ. The CDR3 runs 13 residues. The CDR3 here is CASSFGQGTEAFF.

J is TRBJ2-1 and V is TRBV7-6; TCRdb outputs TRBD1, but without DNA this stays unchecked. This CDR3 is 18 amino acids long. Germline lookup yields CDR1 SGHVS and CDR2 FNYEAQ. This CDR3 is CASSSLRGGAGGNNEQFF. Supplemented by reference TRBV7-6 and TRBJ2-1, the full variable domain reads GAGVSQSPRYKVTKRGQDVALRCDPISGHVSLYWYRQALGQGPEFLTYFNYEAQQDKSGLPNDRFSAERPEGSISTLTIQRTEQRDSAMYRCASSSLRGGAGGNNEQFFGPGTRLTVL.

The V call is TRBV14, the J call TRBJ2-1; TCRdb outputs TRBD2, but without DNA this stays unchecked. Germline V gene sequence: CDR1 SGHDN, CDR2 FVKESK. The CDR3 sequence is 14 residues long. CDR3 sequence: CASSQGTLYNEQFF.

The chain links TRBV6-5 to TRBJ1-6; the D call from TCRdb, TRBD1, cannot be confirmed without DNA. The CDR3 runs 14 residues. Germline CDR1 MNHEY, CDR2 SVGAGI. CDR3: CASSLGQGNSPLHF.

The CDR3 region is CASSPRVPIYNSTDTQYF. The chain is built from TRBV5-1 and TRBJ2-3; TCRdb's D call of TRBD1 is untestable without DNA. This CDR3 spans 18 amino acids. CDR1 is SGHRS and CDR2 is YFSETQ in the germline V gene. The full variable domain, rest sourced from reference TRBV5-1 and TRBJ2-3, is KAGVTQTPRYLIKTRGQQVTLSCSPISGHRSVSWYQQTPGQGLQFLFEYFSETQRNKGNFPGRFSGRQFSNSRSEMNVSTLELGDSALYLCASSPRVPIYNSTDTQYFGPGTRLTVL.

The V and J genes are TRBV7-9 and TRBJ2-2. In germline, CDR1 is SEHNR, CDR2 FQNEAQ (reference sequence). The CDR3 consists of 13 residues. The CDR3 loop reads CASSFAETGELFF.

The chain couples TRBV7-9 to TRBJ2-7; TCRdb selects TRBD2, and the lack of DNA leaves this call unchecked. This CDR3 contains 15 residues. Germline loops: CDR1 SEHNR, CDR2 FQNEAQ (reference sequence). CDR3: CASSLQRGNAYEQYF.

This chain links TRBV7-9 with TRBJ1-1; with no DNA, the TCRdb D assignment of TRBD1 cannot be verified. The CDR3 is 13 residues long. Germline V gives CDR1 SEHNR, CDR2 FQNEAQ (reference sequence). The CDR3 is CASSPPGRTEAFF.